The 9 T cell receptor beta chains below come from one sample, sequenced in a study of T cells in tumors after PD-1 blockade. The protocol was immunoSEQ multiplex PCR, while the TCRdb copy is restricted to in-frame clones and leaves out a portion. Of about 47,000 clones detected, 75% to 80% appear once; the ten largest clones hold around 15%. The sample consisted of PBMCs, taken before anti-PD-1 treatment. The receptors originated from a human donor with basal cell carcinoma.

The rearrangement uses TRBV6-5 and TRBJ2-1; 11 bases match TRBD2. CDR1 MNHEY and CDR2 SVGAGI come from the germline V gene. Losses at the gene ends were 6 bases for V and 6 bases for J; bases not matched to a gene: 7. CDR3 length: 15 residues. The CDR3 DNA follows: TGTGCCAGCAGGGAGGGACTAGCGGAACTCAATGAGCAGTTCTTC. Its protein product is CASREGLAELNEQFF.

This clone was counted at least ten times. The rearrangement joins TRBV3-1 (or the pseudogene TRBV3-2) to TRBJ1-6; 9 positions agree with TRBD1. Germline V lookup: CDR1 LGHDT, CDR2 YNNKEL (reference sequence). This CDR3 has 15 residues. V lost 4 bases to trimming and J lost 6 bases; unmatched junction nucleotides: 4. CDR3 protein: CASSPWDRVNSPLHF. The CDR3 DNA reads TGTGCCAGCAGCCCGTGGGACAGGGTTAATTCACCCCTCCACTTT.

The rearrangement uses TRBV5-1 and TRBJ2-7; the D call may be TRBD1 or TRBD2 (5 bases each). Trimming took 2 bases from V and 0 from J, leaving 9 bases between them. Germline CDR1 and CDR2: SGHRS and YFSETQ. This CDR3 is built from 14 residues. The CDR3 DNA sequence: TGCGCCAGCAGCTTTCGGGGCCTCTCCTACGAGCAGTACTTC. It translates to CASSFRGLSYEQYF. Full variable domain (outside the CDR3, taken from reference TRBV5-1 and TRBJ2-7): KAGVTQTPRYLIKTRGQQVTLSCSPISGHRSVSWYQQTPGQGLQFLFEYFSETQRNKGNFPGRFSGRQFSNSRSEMNVSTLELGDSALYLCASSFRGLSYEQYFGPGTRLTVT.

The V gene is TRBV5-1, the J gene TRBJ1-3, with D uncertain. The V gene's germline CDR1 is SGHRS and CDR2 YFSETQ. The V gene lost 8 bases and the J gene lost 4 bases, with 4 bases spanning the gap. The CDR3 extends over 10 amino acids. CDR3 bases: TGCGCCAGTGGGGGAAACACCATATATTTT. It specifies CASGGNTIYF.

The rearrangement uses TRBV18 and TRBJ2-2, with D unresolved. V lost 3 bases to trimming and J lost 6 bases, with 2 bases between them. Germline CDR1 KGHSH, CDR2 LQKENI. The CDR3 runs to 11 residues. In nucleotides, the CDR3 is TGTGCCAGCTCACCTTCCGGGGAGCTGTTTTTT. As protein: CASSPSGELFF.

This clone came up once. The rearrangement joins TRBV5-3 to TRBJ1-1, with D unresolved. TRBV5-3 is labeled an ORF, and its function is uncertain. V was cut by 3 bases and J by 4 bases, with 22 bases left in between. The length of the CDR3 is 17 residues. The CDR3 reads CARSYSRPLSKITEAFF. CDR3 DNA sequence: TGTGCCAGAAGCTACTCACGGCCCCTCTCCAAAATCACTGAAGCTTTCTTT.

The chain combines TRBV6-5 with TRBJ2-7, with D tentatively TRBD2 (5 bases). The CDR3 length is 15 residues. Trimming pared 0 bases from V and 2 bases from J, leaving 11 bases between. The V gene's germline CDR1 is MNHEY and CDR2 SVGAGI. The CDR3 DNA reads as TGTGCCAGCAGTTACTCGAGGGTTGGTACCTACGAGCAGTACTTC. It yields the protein CASSYSRVGTYEQYF.

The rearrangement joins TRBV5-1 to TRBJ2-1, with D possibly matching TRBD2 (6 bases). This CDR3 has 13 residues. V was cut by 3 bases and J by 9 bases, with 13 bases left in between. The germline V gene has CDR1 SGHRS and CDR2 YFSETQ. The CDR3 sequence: CASSYVVAVEQFF. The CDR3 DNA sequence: TGCGCCAGCAGCTATGTGGTAGCGGTTGAGCAGTTCTTC.

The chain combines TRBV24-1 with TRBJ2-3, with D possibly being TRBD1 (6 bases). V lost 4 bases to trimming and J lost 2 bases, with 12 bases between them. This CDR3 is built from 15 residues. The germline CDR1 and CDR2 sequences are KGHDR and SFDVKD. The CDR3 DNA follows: TGTGCCACCAGTGAGGGAAGGACAGACACAGATACGCAGTATTTT. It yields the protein CATSEGRTDTDTQYF.